This TCR beta chain originates from a study of human T cells and chemical hapten exposure. Study in general: Mostly female, the patients presented with alopecia areata, totalis or universalis. The study, taken as a whole, reports: Patch test score tracked positively with PT1 expanded TCR counts.

This clonotype was detected ten times or more. Its antigen is not known. Unique molecular identifiers were linked by the library to individual cDNA molecules. TCRdb re-called the RACE reads with MiXCR, one entry per CDR3 protein. This sample yields over 100,000 distinct CDR3 sequences, of which 9.2% are seen a single time; over 3% belongs to the top ten. Time point indicated: patch test 2, 6 weeks after DPC sensitization. Treatment given: therapeutic diphenylcyclopropenone sensitization with weekly scalp DPC. Germline V gives CDR1 SGHTA, CDR2 FQGNSA. The V end was cut by 2 bases, the J end by 3 bases, with 10 bases between. There are 14 residues in the CDR3.

This receptor was identified in a middle-aged woman with alopecia areata. Some clones in this sample may be carry-over from other donors' samples. The source material was whole blood, sampled in connection with sensitization to the hapten diphenylcyclopropenone (DPC). The V call is TRBV7-2, the J call TRBJ1-2; possible D gene TRBD1, 6 bases. This CDR3 reads CASSLSTGDYGYTF. CDR3 DNA: TGTGCCAGCAGCTTATCGACAGGAGACTATGGCTACACCTTC.